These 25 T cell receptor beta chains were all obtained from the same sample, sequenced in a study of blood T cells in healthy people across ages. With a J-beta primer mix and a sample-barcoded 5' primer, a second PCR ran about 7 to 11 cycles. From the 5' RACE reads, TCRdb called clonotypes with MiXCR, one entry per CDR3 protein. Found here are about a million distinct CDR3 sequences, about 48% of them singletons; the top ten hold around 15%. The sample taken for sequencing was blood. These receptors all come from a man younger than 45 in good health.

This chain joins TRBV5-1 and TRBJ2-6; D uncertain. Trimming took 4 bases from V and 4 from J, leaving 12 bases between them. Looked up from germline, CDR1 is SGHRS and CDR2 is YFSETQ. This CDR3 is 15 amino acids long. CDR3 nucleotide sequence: TGCGCCAGCAGCAGGGCCGGTGACGGGGCCAACGTCCTGACTTTC. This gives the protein CASSRAGDGANVLTF.

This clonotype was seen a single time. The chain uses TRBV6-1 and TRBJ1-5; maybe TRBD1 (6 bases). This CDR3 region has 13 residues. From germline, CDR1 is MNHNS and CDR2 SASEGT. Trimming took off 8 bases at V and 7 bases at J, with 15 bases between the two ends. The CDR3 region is CASDGGEGQPQHF. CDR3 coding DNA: TGTGCCAGCGATGGGGGCGAGGGCCAGCCCCAGCATTTT.

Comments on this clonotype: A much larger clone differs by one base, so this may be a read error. CDR3 in amino acids: CSASPGASDTEAFF. CDR3 bases: TGCAGTGCTAGCCCGGGGGCCTCGGACACTGAAGCTTTCTTT. This sequence joins TRBV20-1 and TRBJ1-1; tentative D call: TRBD1 (6 bases). The V and J ends lost 3 bases and 3 bases respectively, with 14 bases between them. Germline V lookup: CDR1 DFQATT, CDR2 SNEGSKA (reference sequence). The CDR3 has 14 amino acids.

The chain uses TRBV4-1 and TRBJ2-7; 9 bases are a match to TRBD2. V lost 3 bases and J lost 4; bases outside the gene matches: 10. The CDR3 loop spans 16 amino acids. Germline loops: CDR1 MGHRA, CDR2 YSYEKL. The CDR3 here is CASSQLPRTSGYEQYF. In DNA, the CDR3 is TGCGCCAGCAGCCAGTTACCCAGAACTAGCGGGTACGAGCAGTACTTC.

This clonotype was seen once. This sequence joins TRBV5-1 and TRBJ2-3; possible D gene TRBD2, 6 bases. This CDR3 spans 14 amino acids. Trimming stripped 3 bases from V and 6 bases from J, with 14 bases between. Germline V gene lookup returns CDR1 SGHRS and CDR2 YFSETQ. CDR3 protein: CASSSGTGRDTQYF. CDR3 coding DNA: TGCGCCAGCAGCTCAGGGACTGGAAGGGATACGCAGTATTTT.

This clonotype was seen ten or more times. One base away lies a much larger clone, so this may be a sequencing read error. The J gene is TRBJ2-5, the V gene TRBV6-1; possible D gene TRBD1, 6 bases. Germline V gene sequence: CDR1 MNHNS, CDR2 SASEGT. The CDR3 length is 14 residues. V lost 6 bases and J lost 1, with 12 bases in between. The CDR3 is CASSAWGPQETQYF. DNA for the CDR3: TGTGCCAGCAGCGCTTGGGGGCCCCAAGAGACCCAGTACTTC.

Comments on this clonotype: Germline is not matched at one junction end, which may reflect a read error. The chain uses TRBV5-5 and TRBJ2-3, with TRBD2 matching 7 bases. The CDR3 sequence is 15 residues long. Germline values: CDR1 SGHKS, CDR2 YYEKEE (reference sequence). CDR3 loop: CASSLAGWSTDAQYF. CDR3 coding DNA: TGTGCCAGCAGCTTAGCGGGGTGGAGCACAGATGCGCAGTATTTT.

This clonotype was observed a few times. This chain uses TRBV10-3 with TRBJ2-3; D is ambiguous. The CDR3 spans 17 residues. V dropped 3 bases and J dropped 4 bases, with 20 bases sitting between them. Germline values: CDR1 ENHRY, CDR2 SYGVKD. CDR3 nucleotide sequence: TGTGCCATCAGTGAAAGGCAGCTAATTCTAAGGGCAGATACGCAGTATTTT. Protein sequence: CAISERQLILRADTQYF.

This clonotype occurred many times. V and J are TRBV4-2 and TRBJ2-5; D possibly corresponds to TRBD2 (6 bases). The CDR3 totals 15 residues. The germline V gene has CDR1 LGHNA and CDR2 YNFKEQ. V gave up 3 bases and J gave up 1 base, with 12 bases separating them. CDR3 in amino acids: CASSQAGILQETQYF. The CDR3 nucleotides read TGTGCCAGCAGCCAGGCGGGGATACTCCAAGAGACCCAGTACTTC.

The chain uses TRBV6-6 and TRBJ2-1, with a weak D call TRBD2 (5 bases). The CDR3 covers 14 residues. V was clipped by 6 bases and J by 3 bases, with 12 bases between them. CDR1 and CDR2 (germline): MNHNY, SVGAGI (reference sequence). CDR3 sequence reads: CASSPDGDYNEQFF. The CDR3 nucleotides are TGTGCCAGCAGCCCTGACGGGGACTACAATGAGCAGTTCTTC.

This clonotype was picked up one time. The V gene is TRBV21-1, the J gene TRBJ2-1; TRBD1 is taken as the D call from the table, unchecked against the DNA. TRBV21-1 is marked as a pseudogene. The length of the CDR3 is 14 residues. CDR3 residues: CASSNLGQGHEQFF. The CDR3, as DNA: TGTGCCAGCAGCAATCTGGGACAGGGCCATGAGCAGTTCTTC.

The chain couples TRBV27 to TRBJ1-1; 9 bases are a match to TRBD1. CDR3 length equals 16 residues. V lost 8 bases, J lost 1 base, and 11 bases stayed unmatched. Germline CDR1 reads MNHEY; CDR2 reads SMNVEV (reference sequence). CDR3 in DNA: TGTGCCAGCTCGGACAGGGGTTGGTTTGGGAACACTGAAGCTTTCTTT. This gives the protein CASSDRGWFGNTEAFF.

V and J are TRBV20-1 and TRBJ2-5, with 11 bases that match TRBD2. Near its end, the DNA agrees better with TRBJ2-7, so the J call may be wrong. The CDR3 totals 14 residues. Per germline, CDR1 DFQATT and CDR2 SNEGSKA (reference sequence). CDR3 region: CSARDSGGDYEQYF. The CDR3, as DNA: TGCAGTGCTAGAGATAGCGGGGGGGACTACGAGCAGTACTTC.

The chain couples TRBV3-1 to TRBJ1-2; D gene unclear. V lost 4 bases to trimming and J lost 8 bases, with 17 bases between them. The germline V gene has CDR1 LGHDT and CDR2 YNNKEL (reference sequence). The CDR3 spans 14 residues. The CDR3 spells CASSPGPGPWGYTF. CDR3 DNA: TGTGCCAGCAGCCCAGGCCCCGGCCCCTGGGGCTACACCTTC. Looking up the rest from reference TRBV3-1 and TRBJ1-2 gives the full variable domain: DTAVSQTPKYLVTQMGNDKSIKCEQNLGHDTMYWYKQDSKKFLKIMFSYNNKELIINETVPNRFSPKSPDKAHLNLHINSLELGDSAVYFCASSPGPGPWGYTFGSGTRLTVV.

As DNA, the CDR3 is TGTGCCAGCAGTTACTCTCGGACCTATGGCTACACCTTC. Amino acid sequence: CASSYSRTYGYTF. This chain connects TRBV6-2 or TRBV6-3 to TRBJ1-2, with D unclear. V was clipped by 0 bases and J by 4 bases, with 6 bases between them. The CDR3 extends over 13 amino acids. Germline V lookup: CDR1 MNHEY, CDR2 SVGEGT.

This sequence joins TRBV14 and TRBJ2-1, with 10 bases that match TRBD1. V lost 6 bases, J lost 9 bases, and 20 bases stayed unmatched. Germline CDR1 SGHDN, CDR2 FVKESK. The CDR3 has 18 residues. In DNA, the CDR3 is TGTGCCAGCAGAATCAACGGGGGGACGAGACAGGGGGCAGGTGAGCAGTTCTTC. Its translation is CASRINGGTRQGAGEQFF.

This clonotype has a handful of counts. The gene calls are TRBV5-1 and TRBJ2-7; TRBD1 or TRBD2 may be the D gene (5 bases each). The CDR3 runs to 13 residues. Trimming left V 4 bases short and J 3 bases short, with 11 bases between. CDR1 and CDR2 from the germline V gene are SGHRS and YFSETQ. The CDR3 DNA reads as TGCGCCAGCAGCCGGGACGAGATCTACGAGCAGTACTTC. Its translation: CASSRDEIYEQYF.

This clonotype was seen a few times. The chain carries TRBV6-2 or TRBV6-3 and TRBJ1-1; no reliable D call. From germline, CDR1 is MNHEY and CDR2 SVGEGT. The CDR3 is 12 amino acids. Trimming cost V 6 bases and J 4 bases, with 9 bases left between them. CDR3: CASRKLATEAFF. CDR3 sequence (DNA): TGTGCCAGCAGGAAGTTAGCCACTGAAGCTTTCTTT.

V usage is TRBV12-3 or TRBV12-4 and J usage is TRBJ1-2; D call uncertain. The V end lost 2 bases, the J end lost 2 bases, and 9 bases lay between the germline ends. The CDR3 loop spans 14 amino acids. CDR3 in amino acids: CASSLQLTNYGYTF. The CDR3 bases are TGTGCCAGCAGTTTACAGTTGACAAACTATGGCTACACCTTC.

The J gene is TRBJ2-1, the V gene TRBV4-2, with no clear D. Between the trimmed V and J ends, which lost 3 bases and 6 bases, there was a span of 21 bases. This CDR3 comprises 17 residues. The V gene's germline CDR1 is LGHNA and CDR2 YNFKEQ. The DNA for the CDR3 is TGTGCCAGCAGCCACTCCGATGCCGCCTTTCTTTCCAATGAGCAGTTCTTC. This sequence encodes CASSHSDAAFLSNEQFF.

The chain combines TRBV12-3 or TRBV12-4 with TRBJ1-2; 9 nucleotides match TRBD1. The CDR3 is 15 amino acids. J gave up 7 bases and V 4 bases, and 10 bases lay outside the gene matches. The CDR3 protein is CASSSGQGFVGGYTF. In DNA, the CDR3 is TGTGCCAGCAGTTCGGGACAGGGATTCGTAGGTGGCTACACCTTC.

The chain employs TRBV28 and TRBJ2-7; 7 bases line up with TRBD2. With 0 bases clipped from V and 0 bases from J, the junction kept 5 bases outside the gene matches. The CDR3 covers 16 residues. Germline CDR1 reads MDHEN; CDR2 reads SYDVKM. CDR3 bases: TGTGCCAGCAGTTTATGGAATCTAGCGGCCTCCTACGAGCAGTACTTC. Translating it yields CASSLWNLAASYEQYF.

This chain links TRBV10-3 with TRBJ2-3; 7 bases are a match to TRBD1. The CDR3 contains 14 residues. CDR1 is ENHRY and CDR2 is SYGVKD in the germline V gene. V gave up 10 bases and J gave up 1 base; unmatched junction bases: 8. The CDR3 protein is CATTSGQGTDTQYF. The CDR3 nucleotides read TGTGCCACCACCTCCGGACAGGGCACAGATACGCAGTATTTT.

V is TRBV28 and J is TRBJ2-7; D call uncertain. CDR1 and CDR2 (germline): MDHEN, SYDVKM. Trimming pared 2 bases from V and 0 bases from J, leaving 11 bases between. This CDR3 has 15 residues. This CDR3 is CASSLPGPGSYEQYF. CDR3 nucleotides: TGTGCCAGCAGTTTACCCGGCCCCGGCTCCTACGAGCAGTACTTC.

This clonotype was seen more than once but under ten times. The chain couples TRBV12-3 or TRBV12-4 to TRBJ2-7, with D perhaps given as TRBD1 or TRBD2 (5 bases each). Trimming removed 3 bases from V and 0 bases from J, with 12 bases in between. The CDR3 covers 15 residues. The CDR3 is CASSFRLGPSYEQYF. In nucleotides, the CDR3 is TGTGCCAGCAGTTTCCGATTGGGACCCTCCTACGAGCAGTACTTC.